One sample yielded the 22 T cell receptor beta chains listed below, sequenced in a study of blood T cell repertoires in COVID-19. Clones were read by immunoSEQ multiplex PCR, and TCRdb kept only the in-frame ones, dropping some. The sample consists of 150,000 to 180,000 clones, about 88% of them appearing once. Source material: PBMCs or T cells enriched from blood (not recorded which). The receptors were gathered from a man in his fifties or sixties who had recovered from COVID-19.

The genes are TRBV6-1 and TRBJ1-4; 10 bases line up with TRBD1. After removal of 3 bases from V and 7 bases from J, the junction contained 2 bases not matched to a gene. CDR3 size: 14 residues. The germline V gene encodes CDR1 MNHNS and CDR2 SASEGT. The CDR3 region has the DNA TGTGCCAGCAGTGACGGGACAGGGGTTGAAAAACTGTTTTTT. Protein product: CASSDGTGVEKLFF.

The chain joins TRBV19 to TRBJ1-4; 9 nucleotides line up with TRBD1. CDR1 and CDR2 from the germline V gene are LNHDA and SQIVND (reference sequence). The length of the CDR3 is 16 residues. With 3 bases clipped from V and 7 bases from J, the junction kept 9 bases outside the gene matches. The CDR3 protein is CASSMDGTGKTEKLFF. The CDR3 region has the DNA TGTGCCAGTAGTATGGACGGGACAGGGAAGACTGAAAAACTGTTTTTT. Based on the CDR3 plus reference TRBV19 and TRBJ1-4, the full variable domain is DGGITQSPKYLFRKEGQNVTLSCEQNLNHDAMYWYRQDPGQGLRLIYYSQIVNDFQKGDIAEGYSVSREKKESFPLTVTSAQKNPTAFYLCASSMDGTGKTEKLFFGSGTQLSVL.

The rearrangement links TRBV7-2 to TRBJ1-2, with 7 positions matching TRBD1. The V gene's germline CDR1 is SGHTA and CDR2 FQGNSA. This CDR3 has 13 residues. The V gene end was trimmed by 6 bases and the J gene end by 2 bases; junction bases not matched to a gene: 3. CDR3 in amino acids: CASRGRGNYGYTF. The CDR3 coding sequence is TGTGCCAGCAGGGGCAGGGGGAACTATGGCTACACCTTC.

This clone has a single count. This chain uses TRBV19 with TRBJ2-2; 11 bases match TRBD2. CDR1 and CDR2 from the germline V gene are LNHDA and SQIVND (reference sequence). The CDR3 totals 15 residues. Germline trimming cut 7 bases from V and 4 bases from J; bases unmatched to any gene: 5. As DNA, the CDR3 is TGTGCCAGTAAGGCTAGCGGGGGGTCCACCGGGGAGCTGTTTTTT. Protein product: CASKASGGSTGELFF.

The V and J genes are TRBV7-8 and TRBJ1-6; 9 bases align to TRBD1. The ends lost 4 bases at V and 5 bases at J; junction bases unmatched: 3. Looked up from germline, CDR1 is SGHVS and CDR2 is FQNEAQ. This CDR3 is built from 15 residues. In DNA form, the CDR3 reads TGTGCCAGCAGCTCGGGACAGGGAAATAATTCACCCCTCCACTTT. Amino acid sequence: CASSSGQGNNSPLHF.

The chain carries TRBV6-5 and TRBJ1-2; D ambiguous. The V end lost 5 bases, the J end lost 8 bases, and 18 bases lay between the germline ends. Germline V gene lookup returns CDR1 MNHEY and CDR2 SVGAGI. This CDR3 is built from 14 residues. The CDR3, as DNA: TGTGCCAGCAGTCCTCAGCAGGTCCTTGGCGGCTACACCTTC. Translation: CASSPQQVLGGYTF.

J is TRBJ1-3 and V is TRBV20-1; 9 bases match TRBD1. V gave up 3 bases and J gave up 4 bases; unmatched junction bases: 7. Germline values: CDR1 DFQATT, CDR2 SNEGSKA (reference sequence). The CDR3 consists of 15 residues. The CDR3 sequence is CSASPGTGRGNTIYF. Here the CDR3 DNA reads TGCAGTGCTAGTCCCGGGACAGGGAGGGGAAACACCATATATTTT.

This chain's CDR3 is CASSLEAGGSLDNEQFF. CDR3 DNA: TGTGCCAGCAGCTTAGAGGCGGGGGGCTCCTTAGACAATGAGCAGTTCTTC. This chain links TRBV11-2 with TRBJ2-1; 8 positions agree with TRBD2. V gave up 0 bases and J gave up 5 bases; unmatched junction bases: 9. From germline, CDR1 is SGHAT and CDR2 FQNNGV. The CDR3 extends over 17 amino acids.

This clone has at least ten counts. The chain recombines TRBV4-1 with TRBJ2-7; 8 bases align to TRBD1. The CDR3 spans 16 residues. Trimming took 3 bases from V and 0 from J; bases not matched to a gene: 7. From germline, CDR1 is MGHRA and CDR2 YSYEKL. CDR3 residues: CASSQGWTGSSYEQYF. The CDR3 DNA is TGCGCCAGCAGCCAGGGGTGGACAGGGAGCTCCTACGAGCAGTACTTC.

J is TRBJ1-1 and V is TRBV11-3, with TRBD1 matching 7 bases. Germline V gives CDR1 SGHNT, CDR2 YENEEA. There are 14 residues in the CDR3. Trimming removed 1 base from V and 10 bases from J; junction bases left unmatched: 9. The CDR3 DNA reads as TGTGCCAGCAGCTTAGGAACAGGGGTCTCTGGAGCTTTCTTT. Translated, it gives CASSLGTGVSGAFF. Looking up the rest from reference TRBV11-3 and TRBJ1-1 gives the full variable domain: EAGVVQSPRYKIIEKKQPVAFWCNPISGHNTLYWYLQNLGQGPELLIRYENEEAVDDSQLPKDRFSAERLKGVDSTLKIQPAELGDSAVYLCASSLGTGVSGAFFGQGTRLTVV.

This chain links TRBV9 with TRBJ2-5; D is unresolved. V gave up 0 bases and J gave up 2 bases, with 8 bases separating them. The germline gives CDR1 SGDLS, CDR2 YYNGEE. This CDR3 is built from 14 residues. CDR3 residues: CASSVAVAQETQYF. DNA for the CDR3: TGTGCCAGCAGCGTAGCGGTAGCACAAGAGACCCAGTACTTC.

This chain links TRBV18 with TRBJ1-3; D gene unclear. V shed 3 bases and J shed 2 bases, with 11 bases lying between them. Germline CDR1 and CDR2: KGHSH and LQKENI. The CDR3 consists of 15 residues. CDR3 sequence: CASSPADGAGNTIYF. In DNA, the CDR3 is TGTGCCAGCTCACCGGCAGACGGGGCTGGAAACACCATATATTTT.

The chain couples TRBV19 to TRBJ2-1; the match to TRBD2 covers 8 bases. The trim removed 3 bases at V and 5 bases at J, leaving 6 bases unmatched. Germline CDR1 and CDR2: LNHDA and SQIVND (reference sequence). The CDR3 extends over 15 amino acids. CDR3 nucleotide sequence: TGTGCCAGTAGTATGGGGCGGGGGGTAAACAATGAGCAGTTCTTC. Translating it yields CASSMGRGVNNEQFF.

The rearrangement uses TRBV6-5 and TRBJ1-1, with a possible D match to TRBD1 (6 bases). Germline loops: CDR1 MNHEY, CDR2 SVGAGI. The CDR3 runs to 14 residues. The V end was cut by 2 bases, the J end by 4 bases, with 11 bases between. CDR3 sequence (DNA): TGTGCCAGCAGTTACCGAGGGGGTATCACTGAAGCTTTCTTT. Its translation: CASSYRGGITEAFF.

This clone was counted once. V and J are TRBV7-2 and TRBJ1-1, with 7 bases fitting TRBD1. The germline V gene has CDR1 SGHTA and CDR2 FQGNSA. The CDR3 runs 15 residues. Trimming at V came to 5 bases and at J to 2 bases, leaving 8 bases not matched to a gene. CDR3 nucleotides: TGTGCCAGCAGCCACCCGGGACAGTTTAACACTGAAGCTTTCTTT. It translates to CASSHPGQFNTEAFF.

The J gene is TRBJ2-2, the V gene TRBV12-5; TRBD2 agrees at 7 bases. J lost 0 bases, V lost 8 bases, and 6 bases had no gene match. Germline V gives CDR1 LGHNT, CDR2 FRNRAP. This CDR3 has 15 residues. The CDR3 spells CASLRGGANTGELFF. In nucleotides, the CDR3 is TGTGCTAGTCTCCGGGGAGGGGCGAACACCGGGGAGCTGTTTTTT.

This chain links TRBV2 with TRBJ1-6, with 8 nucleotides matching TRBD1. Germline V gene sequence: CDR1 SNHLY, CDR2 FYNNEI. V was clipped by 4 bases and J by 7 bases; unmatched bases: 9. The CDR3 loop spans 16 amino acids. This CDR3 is CASSGGGTGKNSPLHF. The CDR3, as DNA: TGTGCCAGCAGTGGAGGAGGGACAGGCAAAAATTCACCCCTCCACTTT.

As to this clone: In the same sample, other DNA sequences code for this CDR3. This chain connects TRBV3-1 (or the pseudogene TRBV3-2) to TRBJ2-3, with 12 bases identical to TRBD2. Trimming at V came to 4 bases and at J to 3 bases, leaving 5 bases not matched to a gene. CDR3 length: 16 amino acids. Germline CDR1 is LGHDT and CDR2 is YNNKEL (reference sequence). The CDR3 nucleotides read TGTGCCAGCAGCCCCCGACTAGCGGGGGCGACAGATACGCAGTATTTT. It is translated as CASSPRLAGATDTQYF.

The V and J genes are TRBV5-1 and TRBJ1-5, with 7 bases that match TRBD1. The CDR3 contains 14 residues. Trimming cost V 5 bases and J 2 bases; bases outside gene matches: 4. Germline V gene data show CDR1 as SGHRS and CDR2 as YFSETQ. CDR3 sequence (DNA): TGCGCCAGCAGACCCGACAGGGGCAATCAGCCCCAGCATTTT. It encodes CASRPDRGNQPQHF.

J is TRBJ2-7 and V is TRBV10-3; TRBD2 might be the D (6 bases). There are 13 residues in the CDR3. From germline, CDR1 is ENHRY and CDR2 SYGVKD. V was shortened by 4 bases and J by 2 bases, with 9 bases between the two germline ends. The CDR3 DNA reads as TGTGCCATCAGTGGCGGGGAAGCCTACGAGCAGTACTTC. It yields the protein CAISGGEAYEQYF.

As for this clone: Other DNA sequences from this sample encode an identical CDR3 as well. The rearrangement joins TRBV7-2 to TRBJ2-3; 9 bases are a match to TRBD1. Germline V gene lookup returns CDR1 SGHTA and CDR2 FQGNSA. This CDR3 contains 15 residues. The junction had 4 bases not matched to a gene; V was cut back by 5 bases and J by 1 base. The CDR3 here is CASSLRTGGTDTQYF. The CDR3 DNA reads TGTGCCAGCAGCCTCCGGACAGGGGGCACAGATACGCAGTATTTT. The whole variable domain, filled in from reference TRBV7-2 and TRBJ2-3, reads GAGVSQSPSNKVTEKGKDVELRCDPISGHTALYWYRQSLGQGLEFLIYFQGNSAPDKSGLPSDRFSAERTGGSVSTLTIQRTQQEDSAVYLCASSLRTGGTDTQYFGPGTRLTVL.

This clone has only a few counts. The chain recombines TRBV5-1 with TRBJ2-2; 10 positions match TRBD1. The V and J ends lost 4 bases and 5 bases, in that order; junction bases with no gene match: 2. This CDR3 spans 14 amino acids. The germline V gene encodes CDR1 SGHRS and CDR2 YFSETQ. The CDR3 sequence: CASSVGQGTGELFF. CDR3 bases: TGCGCCAGCAGCGTGGGACAGGGGACCGGGGAGCTGTTTTTT.